Below, 25 T cell receptor beta chains from the same sample are listed, as sequenced in a study of OX40 agonist ivuxolimab in advanced cancers. TCRdb's copy holds only in-frame clones and misses some; the assay was immunoSEQ multiplex PCR. This table has about 60,000 clones, roughly 86% appearing once. Sequencing used CD4+ or CD8+ T cells sorted from blood, obtained in a trial of the OX40 agonist ivuxolimab. These receptors originate from an adult with an advanced solid tumor such as melanoma, head and neck, liver or kidney cancer.

Turning to this clone: This same CDR3 is encoded by further DNA sequences in the sample. The chain combines TRBV5-1 with TRBJ1-2; a possible D gene is TRBD1 (6 bases). Germline CDR1 is SGHRS and CDR2 is YFSETQ. The CDR3 is 14 residues long. Trimming took 4 bases from V and 7 from J, leaving 17 bases between them. For the CDR3, the DNA is TGCGCCAGCAGCCCGGAGGACGGAGGGGGTGGCTACACCTTC. Amino acids: CASSPEDGGGGYTF.

V is TRBV5-1 and J is TRBJ2-1, with D possibly being TRBD2 (6 bases). The V and J ends lost 2 bases and 3 bases respectively, with 9 bases between them. Germline values: CDR1 SGHRS, CDR2 YFSETQ. The CDR3 runs to 14 residues. The CDR3 spells CASSFGGNYNEQFF. The CDR3 DNA reads as TGCGCCAGCAGCTTTGGAGGGAACTACAATGAGCAGTTCTTC. Full variable domain (rest looked up from reference TRBV5-1 and TRBJ2-1): KAGVTQTPRYLIKTRGQQVTLSCSPISGHRSVSWYQQTPGQGLQFLFEYFSETQRNKGNFPGRFSGRQFSNSRSEMNVSTLELGDSALYLCASSFGGNYNEQFFGPGTRLTVL.

The genes are TRBV10-3 and TRBJ1-1; 9 bases fit TRBD1. This CDR3 is 14 amino acids long. Trimming removed 6 bases from V and 2 bases from J; junction bases left unmatched: 4. Germline CDR1 ENHRY, CDR2 SYGVKD. Written as DNA, the CDR3 is TGTGCCATCAGGGGACAGGGAGGAAACACTGAAGCTTTCTTT. This codes for CAIRGQGGNTEAFF.

The chain has TRBV18 and TRBJ2-6; perhaps D is TRBD1 or TRBD2 (5 bases each). CDR1 is KGHSH, CDR2 LQKENI, per germline. This CDR3 has 17 amino acids. Trimming shortened V by 0 bases and J by 0 bases, and 9 bases separated the two germline ends. This chain's CDR3 is CASSPPGRTSGANVLTF. CDR3 bases: TGTGCCAGCTCACCACCGGGACGGACCTCTGGGGCCAACGTCCTGACTTTC.

J is TRBJ1-1 and V is TRBV25-1, with D hard to call. CDR1 MGHDK and CDR2 SYGVNS come from the germline V gene. There are 13 residues in the CDR3. Trimming removed 1 base at V and 7 bases at J, with 10 bases between. In DNA form, the CDR3 reads TGTGCCAGCAGTGAATTGAGTGTAAGTGAAGCTTTCTTT. It yields the protein CASSELSVSEAFF.

The CDR3 loop is CASRSGAAGADDTQYF. The DNA for the CDR3 is TGTGCAAGTCGCTCAGGGGCAGCGGGAGCAGACGATACGCAGTATTTT. This chain connects TRBV12-2 to TRBJ2-3; whether TRBD2, the table's D call, matches the DNA was not checked. TRBV12-2 is a recognized pseudogene. The CDR3 contains 16 residues.

The rearrangement links TRBV7-2 to TRBJ2-1; D is tentatively TRBD1 or TRBD2 (7 bases each). The CDR3 covers 16 residues. Trimming left V 0 bases short and J 7 bases short, with 16 bases between. Germline assignment: CDR1 SGHTA and CDR2 FQGNSA. The CDR3 here is CASSLAQGEGQNEQFF. The CDR3, as DNA: TGTGCCAGCAGCTTAGCGCAGGGGGAGGGCCAGAATGAGCAGTTCTTC.

The rearrangement links TRBV4-1 to TRBJ2-1, with D uncertain. Per germline, CDR1 MGHRA and CDR2 YSYEKL. Trimming shortened V by 2 bases and J by 0 bases, and 11 bases separated the two germline ends. This CDR3 is built from 16 residues. The CDR3 DNA reads TGCGCCAGCAGCCAACGCAGTCAGAGCTCCTACAATGAGCAGTTCTTC. As protein: CASSQRSQSSYNEQFF.

The rearrangement uses TRBV6-6 and TRBJ1-1; D perhaps matches TRBD1 (6 bases). V shed 2 bases and J shed 5 bases, with 12 bases lying between them. Looked up from germline, CDR1 is MNHNY and CDR2 is SVGAGI (reference sequence). The CDR3 contains 14 residues. In nucleotides, the CDR3 is TGTGCCAGCAGTTACGGGGAGGGGGAAACTGAAGCTTTCTTT. This gives the protein CASSYGEGETEAFF.

Worth noting for this clone: Mismatch with germline at one junction end may stem from a read error. V and J are TRBV28 and TRBJ1-2, with D unresolved. CDR3 length: 12 residues. Germline-derived CDR1 and CDR2 are MDHEN and SYDVKM. CDR3 region: CTSSPGDYGYTF. The DNA for the CDR3 is TGTACCAGCAGTCCCGGGGACTATGGCTACACCTTC.

The rearrangement joins TRBV19 to TRBJ1-5; D uncertain. The CDR3 spans 15 residues. The V end lost 6 bases, the J end lost 2 bases, and 14 bases lay between the germline ends. The germline V gene has CDR1 LNHDA and CDR2 SQIVND (reference sequence). CDR3 loop: CASRDTPRGNQPQHF. The CDR3, as DNA: TGTGCCAGTAGAGACACCCCGAGGGGCAATCAGCCCCAGCATTTT.

This chain uses TRBV7-2 with TRBJ1-1, with TRBD1 matching 8 bases. CDR1 and CDR2 from the germline V gene are SGHTA and FQGNSA. CDR3 length: 15 residues. The J segment lost 2 bases and the V segment lost 4 bases, leaving 6 bases of the junction unmatched. The CDR3 region has the DNA TGTGCCAGCAGCTCCACGACAGGGGATAACACTGAAGCTTTCTTT. Translation: CASSSTTGDNTEAFF. The entire variable domain, with the rest obtained from reference TRBV7-2 and TRBJ1-1, is as follows: GAGVSQSPSNKVTEKGKDVELRCDPISGHTALYWYRQSLGQGLEFLIYFQGNSAPDKSGLPSDRFSAERTGGSVSTLTIQRTQQEDSAVYLCASSSTTGDNTEAFFGQGTRLTVV.

The chain couples TRBV7-6 to TRBJ2-7; D gene ambiguous. V was cut by 4 bases and J by 4 bases, with 11 bases left in between. The CDR3 loop spans 13 amino acids. The germline V gene has CDR1 SGHVS and CDR2 FNYEAQ. CDR3 in DNA: TGTGCCAGCAGCTCCTTAAGCAGTTACGAGCAGTACTTC. Protein sequence: CASSSLSSYEQYF.

The chain carries TRBV5-1 and TRBJ2-1; TRBD1 aligns across 8 bases. The CDR3 contains 15 residues. From germline, CDR1 is SGHRS and CDR2 YFSETQ. Unmatched junction bases numbered 7, after V lost 0 bases and J lost 8 bases. The CDR3 loop reads CASSLVSGGADEQFF. CDR3 DNA sequence: TGCGCCAGCAGCTTGGTTTCAGGGGGCGCGGATGAGCAGTTCTTC.

The chain couples TRBV14 to TRBJ2-7; D unclear. Per the germline V gene, CDR1 is SGHDN and CDR2 is FVKESK. The CDR3 runs 13 residues. The germline V and J ends were trimmed by 0 bases and 4 bases, with 7 bases remaining between them. The DNA of the CDR3 is TGTGCCAGCAGCCAAGAACTAAATTACGAGCAGTACTTC. Amino acid sequence: CASSQELNYEQYF.

The chain couples TRBV5-4 to TRBJ2-1; 9 positions match TRBD2. Germline trimming cut 0 bases from V and 6 bases from J; bases unmatched to any gene: 7. This CDR3 is 16 amino acids long. CDR1 is SGHNT and CDR2 is YYREEE in the germline V gene (reference sequence). This CDR3 is CASSLGASGVLNEQFF. The CDR3 DNA reads as TGTGCCAGCAGCTTGGGGGCTAGCGGGGTACTCAATGAGCAGTTCTTC.

CDR3 in amino acids: CASTPIANYGYTF. CDR3 nucleotides: TGTGCCAGCACCCCCATAGCTAACTATGGCTACACCTTC. The rearrangement joins TRBV6-6 to TRBJ1-2; D gene uncertain. Trimming removed 7 bases at V and 0 bases at J, with 9 bases between. The CDR3 runs to 13 residues. Germline V lookup: CDR1 MNHNY, CDR2 SVGAGI (reference sequence).

This chain connects TRBV6-6 to TRBJ2-7; no definite D call. V lost 2 bases and J lost 2, with 7 bases in between. CDR1 and CDR2 from the germline V gene are MNHNY and SVGAGI (reference sequence). This CDR3 has 13 residues. The CDR3 nucleotides read TGTGCCAGCAGTTACAAAGGCGCCTACGAGCAGTACTTC. Its translation: CASSYKGAYEQYF.

This clone was seen only once. The CDR3 is CASSETGGAGLNQPQHF. CDR3 in DNA: TGTGCCAGCAGCGAAACAGGGGGCGCGGGGCTAAATCAGCCCCAGCATTTT. This chain joins TRBV7-9 and TRBJ1-5; 9 bases are shared with TRBD1. Trimming removed 5 bases from V and 4 bases from J; junction bases left unmatched: 12. The germline gives CDR1 SEHNR, CDR2 FQNEAQ (reference sequence). This CDR3 region has 17 residues.

CDR3 in DNA: TGTGCCAGCATCCCGGACAAGGAAGAGACCCAGTACTTC. Protein: CASIPDKEETQYF. The chain is built from TRBV21-1 and TRBJ2-5; the table names TRBD1, a call not compared with the DNA. TRBV21-1 is an annotated pseudogene. The CDR3 has 13 amino acids.

V and J are TRBV6-4 and TRBJ2-2; 8 bases align to TRBD2. The junction had 7 bases not matched to a gene; V was cut back by 4 bases and J by 6 bases. The CDR3 runs to 15 residues. Germline CDR1 and CDR2: MRHNA and SNTAGT. CDR3 DNA sequence: TGTGCCAGCAGTGGGGAGCGGGAGAGTGCCGGGGAGCTGTTTTTT. It is translated as CASSGERESAGELFF.

The J gene is TRBJ2-3, the V gene TRBV7-3; TRBD2 aligns across 14 bases. Trimming cost V 3 bases and J 10 bases; bases outside gene matches: 6. The CDR3 runs to 15 residues. Per the germline V gene, CDR1 is SGHTA and CDR2 is FQGTGA. The CDR3: CASSFSGTSGSPQYF. In nucleotides, the CDR3 is TGTGCCAGCAGCTTCTCCGGGACTAGCGGGAGCCCGCAGTATTTT. The full variable domain, completed using reference TRBV7-3 and TRBJ2-3, is GAGVSQTPSNKVTEKGKYVELRCDPISGHTALYWYRQSLGQGPEFLIYFQGTGAADDSGLPNDRFFAVRPEGSVSTLKIQRTERGDSAVYLCASSFSGTSGSPQYFGPGTRLTVL.

This clone was detected once. The rearrangement joins TRBV5-6 to TRBJ2-5; TRBD2 matches 12 bases. Trimming took 0 bases from V and 2 from J; bases not matched to a gene: 5. CDR3 size: 17 residues. The germline V gene has CDR1 SGHDT and CDR2 YYEEEE. In nucleotides, the CDR3 is TGTGCCAGCAGCTTGGGGGGACTAGCGGGTACTCAAGAGACCCAGTACTTC. Its protein is CASSLGGLAGTQETQYF. Full variable domain (remainder filled in from reference TRBV5-6 and TRBJ2-5): DAGVTQSPTHLIKTRGQQVTLRCSPKSGHDTVSWYQQALGQGPQFIFQYYEEEERQRGNFPDRFSGHQFPNYSSELNVNALLLGDSALYLCASSLGGLAGTQETQYFGPGTRLLVL.

The chain couples TRBV6-5 to TRBJ2-3; 7 bases align to TRBD2. The J segment lost 3 bases and the V segment lost 5 bases, leaving 8 bases of the junction unmatched. CDR3 size: 15 residues. Germline assignment: CDR1 MNHEY and CDR2 SVGAGI. CDR3 DNA: TGTGCCAGCAGTCGCGGACTAGAACGAACAGATACGCAGTATTTT. It encodes CASSRGLERTDTQYF.

This clone was found once. This chain uses TRBV2 with TRBJ2-2; D perhaps matches TRBD1 (6 bases). The CDR3 runs to 12 residues. Trimming removed 7 bases from V and 7 bases from J, with 10 bases in between. From germline, CDR1 is SNHLY and CDR2 FYNNEI. Here the CDR3 DNA reads TGTGCCAGCATGAAGGACAGCGGGGAGCTGTTTTTT. Translated: CASMKDSGELFF.